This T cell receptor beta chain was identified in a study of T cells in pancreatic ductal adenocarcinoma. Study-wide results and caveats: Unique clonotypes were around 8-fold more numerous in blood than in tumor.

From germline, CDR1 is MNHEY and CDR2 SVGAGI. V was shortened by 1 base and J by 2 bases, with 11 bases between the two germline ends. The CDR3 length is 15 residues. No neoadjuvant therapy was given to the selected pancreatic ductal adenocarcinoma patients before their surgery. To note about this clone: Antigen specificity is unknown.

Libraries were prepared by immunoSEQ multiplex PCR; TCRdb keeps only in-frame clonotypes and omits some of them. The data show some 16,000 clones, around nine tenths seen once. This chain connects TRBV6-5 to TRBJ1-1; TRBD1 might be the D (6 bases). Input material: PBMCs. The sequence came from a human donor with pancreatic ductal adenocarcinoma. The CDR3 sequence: CASSYLTGVNTEAFF. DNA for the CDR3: TGTGCCAGCAGTTACTTGACAGGAGTTAACACTGAAGCTTTCTTT.